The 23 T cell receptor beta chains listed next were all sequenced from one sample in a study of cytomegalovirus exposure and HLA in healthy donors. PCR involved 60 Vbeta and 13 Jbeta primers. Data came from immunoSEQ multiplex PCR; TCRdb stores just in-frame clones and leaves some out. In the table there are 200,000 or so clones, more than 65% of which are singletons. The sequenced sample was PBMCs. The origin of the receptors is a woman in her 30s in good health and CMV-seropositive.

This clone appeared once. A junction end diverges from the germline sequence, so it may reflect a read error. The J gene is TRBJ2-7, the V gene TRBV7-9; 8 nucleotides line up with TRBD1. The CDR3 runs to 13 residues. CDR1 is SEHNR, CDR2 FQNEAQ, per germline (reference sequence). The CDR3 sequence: CSSSPGTGYEQYF. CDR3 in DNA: TGTTCCAGCAGCCCCGGGACAGGCTACGAGCAGTACTTC.

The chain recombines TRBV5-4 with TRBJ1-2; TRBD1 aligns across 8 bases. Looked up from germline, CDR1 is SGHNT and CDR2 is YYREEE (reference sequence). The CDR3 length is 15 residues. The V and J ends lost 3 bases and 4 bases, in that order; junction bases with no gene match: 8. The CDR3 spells CASSSAGGFGYGYTF. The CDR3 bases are TGTGCCAGCAGCTCCGCAGGGGGCTTTGGCTATGGCTACACCTTC.

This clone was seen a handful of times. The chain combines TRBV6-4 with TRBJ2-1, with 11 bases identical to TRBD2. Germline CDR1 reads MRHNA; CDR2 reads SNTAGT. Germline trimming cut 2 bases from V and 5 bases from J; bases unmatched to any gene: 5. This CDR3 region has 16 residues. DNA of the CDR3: TGTGCCAGCAGTGACAAAGGGACTAGCGGAAACAATGAGCAGTTCTTC. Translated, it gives CASSDKGTSGNNEQFF.

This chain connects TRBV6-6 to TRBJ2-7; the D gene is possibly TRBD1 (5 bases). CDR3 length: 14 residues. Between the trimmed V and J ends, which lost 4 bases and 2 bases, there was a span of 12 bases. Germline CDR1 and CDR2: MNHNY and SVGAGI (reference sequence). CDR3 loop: CASSWAGLAYEQYF. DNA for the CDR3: TGTGCCAGCAGTTGGGCAGGGCTTGCCTACGAGCAGTACTTC.

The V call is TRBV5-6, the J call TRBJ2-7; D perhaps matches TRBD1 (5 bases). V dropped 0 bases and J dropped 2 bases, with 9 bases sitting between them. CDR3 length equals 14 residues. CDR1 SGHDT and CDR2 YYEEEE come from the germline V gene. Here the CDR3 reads CASSLVGQTYEQYF. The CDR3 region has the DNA TGTGCCAGCAGCTTGGTTGGACAAACCTACGAGCAGTACTTC.

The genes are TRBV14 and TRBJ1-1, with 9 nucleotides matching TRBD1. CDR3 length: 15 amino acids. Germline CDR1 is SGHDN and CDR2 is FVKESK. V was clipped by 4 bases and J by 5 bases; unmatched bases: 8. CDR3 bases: TGTGCCAGCAGCCCCGGACAGGGGAGATGGACTGAAGCTTTCTTT. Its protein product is CASSPGQGRWTEAFF.

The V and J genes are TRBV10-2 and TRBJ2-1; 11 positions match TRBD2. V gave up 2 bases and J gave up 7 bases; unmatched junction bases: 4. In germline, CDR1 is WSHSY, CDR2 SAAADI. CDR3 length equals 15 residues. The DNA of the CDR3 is TGCGCCAGCAGTGAGACTAGCGGGGGAATAAATGAGCAGTTCTTC. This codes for CASSETSGGINEQFF.

The CDR3, as DNA: TGTGCCAGCAGATCAGAGGGCTCTGGGGCCAACGTCCTGACTTTC. It is translated as CASRSEGSGANVLTF. This chain links TRBV27 with TRBJ2-6; TRBD2 is a possible D gene (5 bases). V was trimmed by 6 bases and J by 0 bases, leaving 9 bases between them. The germline V gene has CDR1 MNHEY and CDR2 SMNVEV (reference sequence). The CDR3 runs 15 residues.

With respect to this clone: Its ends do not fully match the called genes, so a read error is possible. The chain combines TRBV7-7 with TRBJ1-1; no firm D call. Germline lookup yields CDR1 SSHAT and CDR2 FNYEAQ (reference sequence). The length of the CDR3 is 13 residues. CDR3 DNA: TGTGCTAGCAGCCGAAACATGAACACTGAAGCTTTCTTT. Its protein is CASSRNMNTEAFF.

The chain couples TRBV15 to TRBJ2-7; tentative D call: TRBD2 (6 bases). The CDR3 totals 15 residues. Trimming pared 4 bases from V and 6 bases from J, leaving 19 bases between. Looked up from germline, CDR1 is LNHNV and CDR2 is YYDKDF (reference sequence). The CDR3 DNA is TGTGCCACCAGCACCTGGGGGGAAGAGTATCGCGAGCAGTACTTC. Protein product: CATSTWGEEYREQYF. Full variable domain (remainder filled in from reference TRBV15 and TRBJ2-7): DAMVIQNPRYQVTQFGKPVTLSCSQTLNHNVMYWYQQKSSQAPKLLFHYYDKDFNNEADTPDNFQSRRPNTSFCFLDIRSPGLGDTAMYLCATSTWGEEYREQYFGPGTRLTVT.

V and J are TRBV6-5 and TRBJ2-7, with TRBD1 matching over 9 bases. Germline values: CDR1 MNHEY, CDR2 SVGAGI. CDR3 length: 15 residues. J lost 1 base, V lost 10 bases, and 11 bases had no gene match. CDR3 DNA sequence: TGTGCCACCACCGAGGGACAGGGAACTTCCTACGAGCAGTACTTC. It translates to CATTEGQGTSYEQYF.

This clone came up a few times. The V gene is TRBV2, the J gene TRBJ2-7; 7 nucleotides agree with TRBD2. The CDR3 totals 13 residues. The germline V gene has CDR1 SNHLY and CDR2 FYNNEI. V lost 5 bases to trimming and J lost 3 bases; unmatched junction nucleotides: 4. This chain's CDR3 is CASSIGGGYEQYF. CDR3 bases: TGTGCCAGCAGTATTGGGGGGGGCTACGAGCAGTACTTC. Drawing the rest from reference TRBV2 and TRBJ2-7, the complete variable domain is EPEVTQTPSHQVTQMGQEVILRCVPISNHLYFYWYRQILGQKVEFLVSFYNNEISEKSEIFDDQFSVERPDGSNFTLKIRSTKLEDSAMYFCASSIGGGYEQYFGPGTRLTVT.

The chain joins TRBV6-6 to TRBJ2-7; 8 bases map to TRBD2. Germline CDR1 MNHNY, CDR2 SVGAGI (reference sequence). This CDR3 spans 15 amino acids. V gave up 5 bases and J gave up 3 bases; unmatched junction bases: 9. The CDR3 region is CASSLIAGPFYEQYF. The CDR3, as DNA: TGTGCCAGCAGTCTTATAGCGGGGCCGTTCTACGAGCAGTACTTC.

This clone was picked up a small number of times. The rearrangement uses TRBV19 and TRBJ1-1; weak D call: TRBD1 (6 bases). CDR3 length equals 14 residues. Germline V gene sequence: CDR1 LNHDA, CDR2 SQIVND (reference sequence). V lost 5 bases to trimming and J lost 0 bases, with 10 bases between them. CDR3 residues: CASSDPGVNTEAFF. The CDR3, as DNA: TGTGCCAGTAGTGATCCAGGGGTGAACACTGAAGCTTTCTTT. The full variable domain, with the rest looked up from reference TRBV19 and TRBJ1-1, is DGGITQSPKYLFRKEGQNVTLSCEQNLNHDAMYWYRQDPGQGLRLIYYSQIVNDFQKGDIAEGYSVSREKKESFPLTVTSAQKNPTAFYLCASSDPGVNTEAFFGQGTRLTVV.

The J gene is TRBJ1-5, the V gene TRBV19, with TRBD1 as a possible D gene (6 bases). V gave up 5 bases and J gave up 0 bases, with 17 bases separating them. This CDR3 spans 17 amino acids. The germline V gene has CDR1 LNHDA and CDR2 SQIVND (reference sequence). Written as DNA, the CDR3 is TGTGCCAGTAGTCTTCAAATACAGGGTTTTAGCAATCAGCCCCAGCATTTT. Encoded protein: CASSLQIQGFSNQPQHF.

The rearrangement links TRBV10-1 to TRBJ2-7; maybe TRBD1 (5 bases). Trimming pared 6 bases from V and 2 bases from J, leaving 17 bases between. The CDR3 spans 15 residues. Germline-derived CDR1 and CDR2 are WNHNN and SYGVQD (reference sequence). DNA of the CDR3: TGCGCCAGCAGCGAAGACAGTTCGGCTCCCTACGAGCAGTACTTC. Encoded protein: CASSEDSSAPYEQYF.

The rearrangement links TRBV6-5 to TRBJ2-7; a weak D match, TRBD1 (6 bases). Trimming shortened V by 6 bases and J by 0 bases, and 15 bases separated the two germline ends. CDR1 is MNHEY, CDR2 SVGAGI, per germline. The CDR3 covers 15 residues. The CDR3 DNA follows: TGTGCCAGCAGAGACGCAGGACAGAACTCCTACGAGCAGTACTTC. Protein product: CASRDAGQNSYEQYF.

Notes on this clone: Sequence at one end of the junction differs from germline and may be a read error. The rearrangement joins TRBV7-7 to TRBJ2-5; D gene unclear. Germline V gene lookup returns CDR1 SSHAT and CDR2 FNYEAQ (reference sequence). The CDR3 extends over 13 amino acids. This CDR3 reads CASSLAAFETQYF. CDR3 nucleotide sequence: TGTGCTAGCAGCTTAGCAGCGTTCGAGACCCAGTACTTC.

CDR3 nucleotide sequence: TGTGCCAGTAGTACCCTTCGAAAGATTTCCCGGGATAGCAATCAGCCCCAGCATTTT. Its protein product is CASSTLRKISRDSNQPQHF. The rearrangement uses TRBV19 and TRBJ1-5; D gene ambiguous. Trimming removed 4 bases from V and 0 bases from J, with 22 bases in between. Per germline, CDR1 LNHDA and CDR2 SQIVND (reference sequence). The length of the CDR3 is 19 residues.

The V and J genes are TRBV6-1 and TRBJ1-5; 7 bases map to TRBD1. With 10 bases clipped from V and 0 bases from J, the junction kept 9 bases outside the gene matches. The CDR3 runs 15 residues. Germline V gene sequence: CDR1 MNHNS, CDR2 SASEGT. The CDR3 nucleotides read TGTGCCATTATGGACAGGAGCTATAGCAATCAGCCCCAGCATTTT. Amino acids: CAIMDRSYSNQPQHF.

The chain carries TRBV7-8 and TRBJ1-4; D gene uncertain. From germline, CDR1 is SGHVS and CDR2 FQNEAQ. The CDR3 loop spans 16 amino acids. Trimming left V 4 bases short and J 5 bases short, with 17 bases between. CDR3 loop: CASSSPLVGDNEKLFF. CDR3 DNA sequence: TGTGCCAGCAGCTCTCCCTTAGTAGGAGACAATGAAAAACTGTTTTTT.

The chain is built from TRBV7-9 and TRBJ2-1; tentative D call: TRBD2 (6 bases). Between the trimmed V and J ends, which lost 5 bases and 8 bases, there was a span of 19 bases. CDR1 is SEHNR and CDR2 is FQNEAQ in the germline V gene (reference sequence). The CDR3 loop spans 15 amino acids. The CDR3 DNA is TGTGCCAGCAGCCCCCGACTAGTGGCGGGGTATGAGCAGTTCTTC. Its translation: CASSPRLVAGYEQFF.

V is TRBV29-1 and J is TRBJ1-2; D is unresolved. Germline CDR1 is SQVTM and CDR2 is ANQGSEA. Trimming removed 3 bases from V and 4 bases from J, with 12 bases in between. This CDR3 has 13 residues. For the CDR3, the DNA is TGCAGCGTTGATGATATGGCTGTCTATGGCTACACCTTC. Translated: CSVDDMAVYGYTF.